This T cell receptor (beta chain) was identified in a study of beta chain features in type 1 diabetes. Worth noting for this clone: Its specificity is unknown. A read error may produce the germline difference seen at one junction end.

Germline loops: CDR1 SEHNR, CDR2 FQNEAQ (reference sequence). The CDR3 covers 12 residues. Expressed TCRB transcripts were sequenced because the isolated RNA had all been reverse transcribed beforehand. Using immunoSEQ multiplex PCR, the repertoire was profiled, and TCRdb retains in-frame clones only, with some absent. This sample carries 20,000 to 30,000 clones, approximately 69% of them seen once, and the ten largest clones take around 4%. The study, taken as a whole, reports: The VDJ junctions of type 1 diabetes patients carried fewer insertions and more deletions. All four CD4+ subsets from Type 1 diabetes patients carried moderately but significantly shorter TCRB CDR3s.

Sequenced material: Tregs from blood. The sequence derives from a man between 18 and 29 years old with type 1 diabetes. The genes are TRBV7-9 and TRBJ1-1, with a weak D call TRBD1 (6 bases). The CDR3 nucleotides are TGTGCCAGCAGCTTAGTCCCCGGTTTGACAGGATTT. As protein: CASSLVPGLTGF.